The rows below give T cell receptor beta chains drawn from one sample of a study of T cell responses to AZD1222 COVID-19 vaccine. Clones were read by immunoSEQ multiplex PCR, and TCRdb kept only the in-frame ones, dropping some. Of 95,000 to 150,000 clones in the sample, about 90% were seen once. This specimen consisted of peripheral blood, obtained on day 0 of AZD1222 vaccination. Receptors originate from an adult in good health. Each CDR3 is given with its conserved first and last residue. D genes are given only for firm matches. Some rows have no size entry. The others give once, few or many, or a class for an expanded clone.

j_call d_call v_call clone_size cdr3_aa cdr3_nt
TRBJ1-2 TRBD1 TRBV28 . CASSSGQGDYGYTF TGTGCCAGCAGTTCGGGACAGGGAGACTATGGCTACACCTTC
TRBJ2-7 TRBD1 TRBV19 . CASSRDRAFEQYF TGTGCCAGTAGTAGGGACAGGGCTTTCGAGCAGTACTTC
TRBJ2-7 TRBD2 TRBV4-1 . CASSSSGGFYEQYF TGCGCCAGCAGCTCCTCGGGGGGTTTCTACGAGCAGTACTTC
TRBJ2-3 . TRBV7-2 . CASSPLEGTQYF TGTGCCAGCAGCCCTCTCGAGGGTACGCAGTATTTT
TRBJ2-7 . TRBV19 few CASSISGSAYEQYF TGTGCCAGTAGTATTTCGGGAAGCGCCTACGAGCAGTACTTC
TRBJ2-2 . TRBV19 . CASSLGERTGELFF TGTGCCAGTAGCCTGGGGGAGAGAACCGGGGAGCTGTTTTTT
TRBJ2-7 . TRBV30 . CAWRGQDSYEQYF TGTGCCTGGAGGGGGCAGGACTCCTACGAGCAGTACTTC
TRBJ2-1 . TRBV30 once CAWSVGSNEQFF TGTGCCTGGAGTGTTGGTAGCAATGAGCAGTTCTTC
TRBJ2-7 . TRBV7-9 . CASSFGSGSTDEQYF TGTGCCAGCAGCTTCGGCTCAGGTTCGACCGACGAGCAGTACTTC
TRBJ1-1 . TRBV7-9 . CASSPPAGTNTEAFF TGTGCCAGCAGCCCACCCGCGGGAACGAACACTGAAGCTTTCTTT
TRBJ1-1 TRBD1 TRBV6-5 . CASSAKQGVGTEAFF TGTGCCAGCAGCGCGAAACAGGGGGTTGGCACTGAAGCTTTCTTT
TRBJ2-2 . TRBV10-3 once CAISEPGELFF TGTGCCATCAGTGAACCCGGGGAGCTGTTTTTT
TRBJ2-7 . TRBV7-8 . CASSPSGTSYYEQYF TGTGCCAGCAGCCCCTCGGGTACCTCCTACTACGAGCAGTACTTC
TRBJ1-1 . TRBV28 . CASSPNSPRATEAFF TGTGCCAGCAGTCCTAACAGTCCCCGAGCCACTGAAGCTTTCTTT
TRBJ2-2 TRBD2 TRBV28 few CASILAGGPTGELFF TGTGCCAGCATTTTAGCGGGAGGTCCCACCGGGGAGCTGTTTTTT
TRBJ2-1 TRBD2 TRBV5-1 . CASSFPEVAGSYNEQFF TGCGCCAGCAGCTTCCCCGAGGTAGCGGGGTCCTACAATGAGCAGTTCTTC
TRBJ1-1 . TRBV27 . CASSPTGPTEAFF TGTGCCAGCAGTCCCACAGGGCCCACTGAAGCTTTCTTT
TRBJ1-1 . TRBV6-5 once CATARLGLNTEAFF TGTGCCACCGCTCGTCTAGGGCTGAACACTGAAGCTTTCTTT
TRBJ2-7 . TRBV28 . CATTPGGLEQYF TGTGCCACCACACCCGGGGGGCTCGAGCAGTACTTC
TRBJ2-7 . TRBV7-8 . CASSLARAAYEQYF TGTGCCAGCAGCTTAGCCAGGGCAGCCTACGAGCAGTACTTC
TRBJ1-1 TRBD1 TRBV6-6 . CASSLRTGVTEAFF TGTGCCAGCAGTCTGCGGACAGGGGTCACTGAAGCTTTCTTT
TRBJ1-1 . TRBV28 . CASSLAGPLYSEAFF TGTGCCAGCAGTTTGGCTGGTCCATTATATTCTGAAGCTTTCTTT
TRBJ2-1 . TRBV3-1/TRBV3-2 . CASSLNSGDEQFF TGTGCCAGCAGCCTCAATAGCGGAGATGAGCAGTTCTTC
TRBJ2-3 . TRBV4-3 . CASSQVRRVDTQYF TGCGCCAGCAGCCAAGTCCGGCGAGTGGATACGCAGTATTTT
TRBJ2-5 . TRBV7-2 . CASSVVAALETQYF TGTGCCAGCAGCGTAGTGGCGGCCCTTGAGACCCAGTACTTC
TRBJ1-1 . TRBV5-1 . CASSPDGTNTEAFF TGCGCCAGCAGCCCGGACGGAACGAACACTGAAGCTTTCTTT
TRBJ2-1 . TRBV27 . CASSVGLYYYNEQFF TGTGCCAGCAGTGTCGGACTGTACTATTACAATGAGCAGTTCTTC
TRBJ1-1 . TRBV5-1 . CASHGGGKSKVQNTEAFF TGCGCCAGCCACGGGGGGGGCAAATCAAAAGTTCAGAACACTGAAGCTTTCTTT
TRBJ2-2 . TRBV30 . CAWRPLSYAGELFF TGTGCCTGGAGGCCCTTATCCTATGCCGGGGAGCTGTTTTTT
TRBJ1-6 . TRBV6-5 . CASAGRRYNSPLHF TGTGCCAGCGCCGGACGTCGTTATAATTCACCCCTCCACTTT
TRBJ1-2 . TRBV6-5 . CASRGGQITNYGYTF TGTGCCAGCAGGGGGGGGCAGATAACTAACTATGGCTACACCTTC
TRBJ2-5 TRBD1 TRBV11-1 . CASSSGTGGPKTQYF TGTGCCAGCAGCTCCGGGACAGGGGGCCCGAAGACCCAGTACTTC
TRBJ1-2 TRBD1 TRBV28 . CASSLVFSTGEGYTF TGTGCCAGCAGTTTGGTTTTTTCGACAGGGGAAGGCTACACCTTC
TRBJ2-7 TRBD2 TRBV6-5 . CASTIGRGSDYEQYF TGTGCCAGCACCATCGGGAGGGGATCAGACTACGAGCAGTACTTC
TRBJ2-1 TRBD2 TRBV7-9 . CASSASGGWDNEQFF TGTGCCAGCAGCGCGAGCGGGGGCTGGGACAATGAGCAGTTCTTC
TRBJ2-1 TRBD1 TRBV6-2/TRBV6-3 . CASSYGRQGDYNEQFF TGTGCCAGCAGTTACGGTCGACAGGGTGATTACAATGAGCAGTTCTTC
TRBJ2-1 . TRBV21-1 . CASSTRFWGLTYNEQFF TGTGCCAGCAGCACCCGCTTTTGGGGACTAACCTACAATGAGCAGTTCTTC
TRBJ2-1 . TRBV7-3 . CASSPLEYNEQFF TGTGCCAGCAGCCCCTTAGAGTACAATGAGCAGTTCTTC
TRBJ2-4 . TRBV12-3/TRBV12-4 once CASSLQGSIQYF TGTGCCAGCAGTTTACAGGGGTCCATTCAGTACTTC
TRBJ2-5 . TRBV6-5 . CASSYGGTQYF TGTGCCAGCAGTTACGGAGGGACCCAGTACTTC
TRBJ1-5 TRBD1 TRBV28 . CASSLTGQGNNQPQHF TGTGCCAGCAGTTTAACGGGACAGGGAAACAATCAGCCCCAGCATTTT
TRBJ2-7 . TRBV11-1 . CASSSRQTYEQYF TGTGCCAGCAGCTCGCGACAGACCTACGAGCAGTACTTC
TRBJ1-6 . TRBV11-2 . CASSLVNSPLHF TGTGCCAGCAGCTTAGTGAATTCACCCCTCCACTTT
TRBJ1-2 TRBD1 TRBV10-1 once CASSESRGYGYTF TGCGCCAGCAGTGAGAGCAGGGGGTATGGCTACACCTTC
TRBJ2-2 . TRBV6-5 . CASRFLGGSGELFF TGTGCCAGCAGGTTCCTCGGGGGTTCCGGGGAGCTGTTTTTT
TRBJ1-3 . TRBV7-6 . CASSLVKSFSGNTIYF TGTGCCAGCAGCTTAGTAAAGTCCTTCTCTGGAAACACCATATATTTT
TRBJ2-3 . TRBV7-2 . CASSLGGADTQYF TGTGCCAGCAGCTTAGGGGGGGCAGATACGCAGTATTTT
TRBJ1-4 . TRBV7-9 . CASSLSVTFNEKLFF TGTGCCAGCAGCTTAAGCGTGACTTTTAATGAAAAACTGTTTTTT
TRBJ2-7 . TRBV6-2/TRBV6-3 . CASSLRGEQYF TGTGCCAGCAGCCTCCGCGGCGAGCAGTACTTC
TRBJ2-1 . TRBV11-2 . CASSLRTVYNEQFF TGTGCCAGCAGCCTCCGGACAGTCTACAATGAGCAGTTCTTC